This T cell receptor (beta chain) is from a study of CD8+CD57+ T cells in acquired aplastic anemia. Overall study results and limits: A set of some 28 CD8+ CDR3 sequences was shared between patients and controls, and these sequences appeared highly expressed in patients.

A note on this clonotype: Antigen: not known.

Sequenced patients had shown CD8+CD57+ cell expansion by flow cytometry. Losses at the gene ends were 3 bases for V and 7 bases for J; bases not matched to a gene: 13. The germline V gene has CDR1 DFQATT and CDR2 SNEGSKA (reference sequence). The CDR3 loop spans 15 amino acids. CDR3 and TCR beta VDJ profiling relied on genomic DNA as the template. TCRdb re-derived calls from the reads in MiXCR, one entry per CDR3 protein. The sample includes over 150,000 distinct CDR3 sequences, over 70% of them seen just once. The chain couples TRBV20-1 to TRBJ2-3; 7 nucleotides match TRBD2. The sequenced sample consisted of sorted CD4+, CD8+, or CD8+CD57+ T cells (not recorded which) from PBMCs. This clonotype was sampled from a human donor with aplastic anemia. CDR3 loop: CSASVPWRGTHTQYF. The CDR3 nucleotides read TGCAGTGCTAGCGTACCCTGGCGGGGGACTCATACGCAGTATTTT.